The sequence of this TCR beta chain was determined in a study of blood T cells in healthy people across ages. General observations from the study: Among long-lived donors, naive CD4+ cells were more numerous and diversity higher than in aged donors.

A second about 7 to 12 cycle PCR used barcoded and J-beta primers. MiXCR, run by TCRdb on the 5' RACE reads, gives a single entry per CDR3 protein. The table shows approximately 810,000 distinct CDR3 sequences, with 29% occurring only once. CDR3 length: 12 amino acids. In germline, CDR1 is SGDLS, CDR2 YYNGEE. This clonotype was counted ten times or more. Its target is not known. A read error may produce the germline difference seen at one junction end. Researchers collected approximately 9.5 milliliters of peripheral blood from every single donor. V usage is TRBV9 and J usage is TRBJ2-7; the D gene could be TRBD1 or TRBD2 (5 bases each). Sequencing was done on a sample of blood. This sequence was found in an elderly woman in good health. The chain's CDR3 is CASSPGPYEQYF. The CDR3 coding sequence is TGCGCCAGCAGCCCGGGGCCTTACGAGCAGTACTTC.